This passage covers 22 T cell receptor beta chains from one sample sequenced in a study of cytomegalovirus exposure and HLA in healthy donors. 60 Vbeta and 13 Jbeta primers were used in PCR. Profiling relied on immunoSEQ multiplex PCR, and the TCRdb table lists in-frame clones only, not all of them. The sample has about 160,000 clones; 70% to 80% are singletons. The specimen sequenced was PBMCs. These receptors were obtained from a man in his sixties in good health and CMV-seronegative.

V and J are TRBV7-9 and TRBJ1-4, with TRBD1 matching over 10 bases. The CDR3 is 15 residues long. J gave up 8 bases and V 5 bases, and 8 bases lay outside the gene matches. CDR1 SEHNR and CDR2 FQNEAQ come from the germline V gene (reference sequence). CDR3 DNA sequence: TGTGCCAGCAGCCCAGGGACAGGGGCGGGCGAAAAACTGTTTTTT. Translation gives CASSPGTGAGEKLFF.

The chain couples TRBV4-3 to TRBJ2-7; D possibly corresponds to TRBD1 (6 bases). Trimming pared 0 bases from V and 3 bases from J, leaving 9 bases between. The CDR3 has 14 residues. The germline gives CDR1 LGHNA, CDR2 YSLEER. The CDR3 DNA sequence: TGCGCCAGCAGCCAAGACGGCAGGGGCTACGAGCAGTACTTC. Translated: CASSQDGRGYEQYF.

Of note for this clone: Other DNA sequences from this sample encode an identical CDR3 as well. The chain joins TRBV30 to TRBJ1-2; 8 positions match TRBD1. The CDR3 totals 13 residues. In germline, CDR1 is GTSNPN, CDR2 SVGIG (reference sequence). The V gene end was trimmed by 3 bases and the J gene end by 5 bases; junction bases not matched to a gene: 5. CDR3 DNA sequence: TGTGCCTGGAGCGCCGGGACAGGTTATGGCTACACCTTC. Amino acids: CAWSAGTGYGYTF.

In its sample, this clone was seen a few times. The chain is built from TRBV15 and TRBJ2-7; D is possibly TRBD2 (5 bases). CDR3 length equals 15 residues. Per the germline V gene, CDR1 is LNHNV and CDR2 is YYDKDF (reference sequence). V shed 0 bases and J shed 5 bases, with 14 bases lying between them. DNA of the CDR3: TGTGCCACCAGCAGAGATAGAGGGCGTCAGAACGAGCAGTACTTC. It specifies CATSRDRGRQNEQYF.

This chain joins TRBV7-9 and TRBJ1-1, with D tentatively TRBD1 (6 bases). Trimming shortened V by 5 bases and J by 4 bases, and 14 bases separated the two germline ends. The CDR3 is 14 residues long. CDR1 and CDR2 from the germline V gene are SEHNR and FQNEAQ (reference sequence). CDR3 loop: CASSHNMGATEAFF. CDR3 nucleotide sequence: TGTGCCAGCAGCCACAATATGGGGGCCACTGAAGCTTTCTTT.

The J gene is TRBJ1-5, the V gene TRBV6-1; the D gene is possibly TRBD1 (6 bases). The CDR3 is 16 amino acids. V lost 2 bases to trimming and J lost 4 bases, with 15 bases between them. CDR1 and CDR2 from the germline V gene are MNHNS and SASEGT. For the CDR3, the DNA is TGTGCCAGCAGTGAACGGCAGGGGTTTGGAAATCAGCCCCAGCATTTT. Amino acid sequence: CASSERQGFGNQPQHF.

The DNA of the CDR3 is TGCGCCAGCAGTCCGGGACAGGGCAACGAGCAGTACTTC. Translation gives CASSPGQGNEQYF. The rearrangement uses TRBV5-1 and TRBJ2-7; TRBD1 agrees at 9 bases. Trimming at V came to 5 bases and at J to 5 bases, leaving 5 bases not matched to a gene. Germline V gives CDR1 SGHRS, CDR2 YFSETQ. This CDR3 has 13 residues.

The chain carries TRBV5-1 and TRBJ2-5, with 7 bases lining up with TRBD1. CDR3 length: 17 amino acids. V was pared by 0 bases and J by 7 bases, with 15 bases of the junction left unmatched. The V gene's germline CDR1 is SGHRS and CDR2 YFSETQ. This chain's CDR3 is CASSLEPDRYPLGTQYF. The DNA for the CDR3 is TGCGCCAGCAGCTTGGAGCCGGACAGGTACCCTTTAGGGACCCAGTACTTC.

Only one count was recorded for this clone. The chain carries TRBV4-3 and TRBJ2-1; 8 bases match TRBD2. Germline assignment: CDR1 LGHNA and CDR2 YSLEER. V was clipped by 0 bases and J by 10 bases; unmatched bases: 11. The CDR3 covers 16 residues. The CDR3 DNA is TGCGCCAGCAGCCAAGATGTAGAGCGGGAGAGGTGGGAGCAGTTCTTC. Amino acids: CASSQDVERERWEQFF.

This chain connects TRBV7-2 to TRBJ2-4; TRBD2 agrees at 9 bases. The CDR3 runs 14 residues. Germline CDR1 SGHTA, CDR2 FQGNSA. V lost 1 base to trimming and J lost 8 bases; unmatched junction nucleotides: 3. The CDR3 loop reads CASSLGTSADIQYF. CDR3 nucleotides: TGTGCCAGCAGCTTAGGGACTAGCGCGGACATTCAGTACTTC.

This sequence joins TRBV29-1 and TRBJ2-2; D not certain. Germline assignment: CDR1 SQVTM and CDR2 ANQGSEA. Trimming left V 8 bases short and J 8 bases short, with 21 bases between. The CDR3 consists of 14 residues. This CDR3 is CSIEQGAHGGELFF. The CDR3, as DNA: TGCAGCATAGAACAAGGAGCCCATGGGGGGGAGCTGTTTTTT.

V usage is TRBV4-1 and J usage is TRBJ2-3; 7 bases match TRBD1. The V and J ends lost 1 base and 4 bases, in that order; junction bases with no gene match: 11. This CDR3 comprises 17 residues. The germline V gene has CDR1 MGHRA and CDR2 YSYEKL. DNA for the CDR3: TGCGCCAGCAGCCAAGCCGTAGCACAGGGGTCTGCAGATACGCAGTATTTT. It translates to CASSQAVAQGSADTQYF.

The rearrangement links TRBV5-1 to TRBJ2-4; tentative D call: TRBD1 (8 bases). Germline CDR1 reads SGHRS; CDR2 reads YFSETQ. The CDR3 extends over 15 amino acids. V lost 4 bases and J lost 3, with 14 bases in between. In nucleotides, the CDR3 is TGCGCCAGCAGCCGGACAGGGAGGGACAAAAACATTCAGTACTTC. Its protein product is CASSRTGRDKNIQYF.

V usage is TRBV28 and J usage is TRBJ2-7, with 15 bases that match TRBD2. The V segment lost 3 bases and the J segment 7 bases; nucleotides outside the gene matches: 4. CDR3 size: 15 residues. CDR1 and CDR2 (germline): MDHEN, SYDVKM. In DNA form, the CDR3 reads TGTGCCAGCAGTTTTCGGACTAGCGGGAGGGCTGAGCAGTACTTC. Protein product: CASSFRTSGRAEQYF.

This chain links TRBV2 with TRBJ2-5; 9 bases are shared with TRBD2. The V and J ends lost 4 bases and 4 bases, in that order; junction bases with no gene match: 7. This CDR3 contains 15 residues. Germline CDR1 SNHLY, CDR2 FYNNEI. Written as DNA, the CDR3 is TGTGCCAGCAGTGTGGGCGGGAGGGCCGCAGAGACCCAGTACTTC. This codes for CASSVGGRAAETQYF.

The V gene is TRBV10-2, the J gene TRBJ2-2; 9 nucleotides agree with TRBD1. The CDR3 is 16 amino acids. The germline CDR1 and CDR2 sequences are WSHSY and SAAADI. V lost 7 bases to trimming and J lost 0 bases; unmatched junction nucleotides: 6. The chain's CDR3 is CASNQRQGANTGELFF. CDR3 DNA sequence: TGCGCCAGCAATCAGAGACAGGGGGCGAACACCGGGGAGCTGTTTTTT.

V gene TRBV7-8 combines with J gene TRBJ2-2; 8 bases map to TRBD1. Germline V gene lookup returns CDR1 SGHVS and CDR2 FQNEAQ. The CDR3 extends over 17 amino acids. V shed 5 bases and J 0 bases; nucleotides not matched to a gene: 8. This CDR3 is CASSQRTGRANTGELFF. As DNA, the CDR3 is TGTGCCAGCAGCCAGAGGACAGGGCGGGCGAACACCGGGGAGCTGTTTTTT.

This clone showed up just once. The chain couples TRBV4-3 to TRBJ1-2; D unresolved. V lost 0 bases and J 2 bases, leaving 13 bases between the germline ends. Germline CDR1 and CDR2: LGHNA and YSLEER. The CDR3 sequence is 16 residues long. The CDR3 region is CASSQDTVTVNYGYTF. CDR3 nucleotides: TGCGCCAGCAGCCAAGATACCGTAACGGTGAACTATGGCTACACCTTC.

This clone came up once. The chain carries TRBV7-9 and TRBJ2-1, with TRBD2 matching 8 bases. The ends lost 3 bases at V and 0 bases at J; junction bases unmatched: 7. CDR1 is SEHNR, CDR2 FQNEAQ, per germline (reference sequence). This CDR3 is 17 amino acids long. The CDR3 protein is CASSLPLSGNSYNEQFF. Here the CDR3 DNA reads TGTGCCAGCAGCTTGCCCCTTAGCGGGAACTCCTACAATGAGCAGTTCTTC.

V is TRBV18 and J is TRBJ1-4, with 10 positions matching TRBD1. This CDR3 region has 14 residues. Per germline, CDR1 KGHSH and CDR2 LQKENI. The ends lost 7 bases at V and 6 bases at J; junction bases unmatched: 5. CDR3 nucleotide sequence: TGTGCCAGCTTCCCCGGGACAGGGGATGAAAAACTGTTTTTT. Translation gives CASFPGTGDEKLFF.

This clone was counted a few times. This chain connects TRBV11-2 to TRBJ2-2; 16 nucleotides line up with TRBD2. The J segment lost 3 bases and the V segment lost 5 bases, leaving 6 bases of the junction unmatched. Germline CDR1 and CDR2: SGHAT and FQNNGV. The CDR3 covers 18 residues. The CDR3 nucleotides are TGTGCCAGCAGCAAGGGACTAGCGGGAGGGCAACACACCGGGGAGCTGTTTTTT. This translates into CASSKGLAGGQHTGELFF.

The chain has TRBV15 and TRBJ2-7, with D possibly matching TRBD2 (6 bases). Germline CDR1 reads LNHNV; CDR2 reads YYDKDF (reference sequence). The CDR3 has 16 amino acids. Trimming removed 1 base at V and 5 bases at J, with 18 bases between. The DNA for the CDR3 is TGTGCCACCAGCAGAGGACGGGGGACGGAGGGCCACGAGCAGTACTTC. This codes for CATSRGRGTEGHEQYF.